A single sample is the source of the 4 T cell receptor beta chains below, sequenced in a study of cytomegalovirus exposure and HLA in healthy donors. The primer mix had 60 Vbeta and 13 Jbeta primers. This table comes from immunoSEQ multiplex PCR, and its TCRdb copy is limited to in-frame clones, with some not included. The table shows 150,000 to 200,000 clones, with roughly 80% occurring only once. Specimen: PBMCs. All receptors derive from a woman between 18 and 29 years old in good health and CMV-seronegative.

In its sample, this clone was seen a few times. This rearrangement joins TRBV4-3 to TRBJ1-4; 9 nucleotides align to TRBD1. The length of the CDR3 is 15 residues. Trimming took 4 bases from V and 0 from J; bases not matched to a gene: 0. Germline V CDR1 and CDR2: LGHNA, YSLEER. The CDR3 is CASSRQGATNEKLFF. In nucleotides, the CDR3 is TGCGCCAGCAGCCGACAGGGGGCAACTAATGAAAAACTGTTTTTT.

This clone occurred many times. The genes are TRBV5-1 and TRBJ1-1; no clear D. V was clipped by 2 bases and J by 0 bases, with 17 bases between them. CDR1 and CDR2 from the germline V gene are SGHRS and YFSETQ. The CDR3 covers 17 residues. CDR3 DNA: TGCGCCAGCAGCTTATTGGGTGCAGGCCACATGAACACTGAAGCTTTCTTT. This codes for CASSLLGAGHMNTEAFF.

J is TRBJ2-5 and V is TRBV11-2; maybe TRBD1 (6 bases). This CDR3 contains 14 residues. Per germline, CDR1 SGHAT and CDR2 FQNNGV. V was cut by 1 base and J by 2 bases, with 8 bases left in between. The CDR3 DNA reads TGTGCCAGCAGCTTAGGGACAGAACAAGAGACCCAGTACTTC. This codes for CASSLGTEQETQYF.

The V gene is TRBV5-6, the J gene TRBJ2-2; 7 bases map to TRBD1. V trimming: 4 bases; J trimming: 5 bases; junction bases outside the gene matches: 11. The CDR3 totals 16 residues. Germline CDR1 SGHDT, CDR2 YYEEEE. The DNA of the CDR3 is TGTGCCAGCAGCCAAGGGACAGCCCAAGGTACCGGGGAGCTGTTTTTT. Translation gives CASSQGTAQGTGELFF.